The 3 T cell receptor beta chains given below trace back to one sample, sequenced in a study of molecular identifiers for immune sequencing clone quantification. Each CDR3 protein gets one entry after TCRdb re-called the PCR reads with MiXCR. The sample has more than 550,000 distinct CDR3 sequences, roughly 23% seen once. Sequenced input: naive CD8+ T cells from blood, with Jurkat cell RNA spiked in. Subset given: FACS-sorted CD8+CD4-CCR7+CD45RA+ naive T cells. Receptors were obtained from a human donor in good health. Some libraries in this study had Jurkat cell RNA spiked in.

This clonotype occurred a few times. The V call is TRBV20-1, the J call TRBJ2-5; tentatively, D is TRBD1 (5 bases). The CDR3 length is 15 residues. Trimming took off 4 bases at V and 5 bases at J, with 20 bases between the two ends. Germline assignment: CDR1 DFQATT and CDR2 SNEGSKA (reference sequence). Here the CDR3 reads CSAKSKGLPWETQYF. Written as DNA, the CDR3 is TGCAGTGCTAAGAGCAAGGGGCTCCCTTGGGAGACCCAGTACTTC.

This clonotype was picked up a small number of times. V gene TRBV6-5 combines with J gene TRBJ1-1; the D gene is possibly TRBD1 (5 bases). Trimming pared 0 bases from V and 0 bases from J, leaving 14 bases between. In germline, CDR1 is MNHEY, CDR2 SVGAGI. The length of the CDR3 is 17 residues. CDR3 sequence (DNA): TGTGCCAGCAGTTACTCGGGGCCAGGGCCGGTGAACACTGAAGCTTTCTTT. Protein sequence: CASSYSGPGPVNTEAFF.

The chain joins TRBV12-3 or TRBV12-4 to TRBJ2-7; no definite D call. CDR3 length: 12 amino acids. Trimming took off 1 base at V and 5 bases at J, with 6 bases between the two ends. The CDR3 spells CASSLVYNEQYF. The CDR3 DNA reads as TGTGCCAGCAGTTTAGTCTATAACGAGCAGTACTTC.